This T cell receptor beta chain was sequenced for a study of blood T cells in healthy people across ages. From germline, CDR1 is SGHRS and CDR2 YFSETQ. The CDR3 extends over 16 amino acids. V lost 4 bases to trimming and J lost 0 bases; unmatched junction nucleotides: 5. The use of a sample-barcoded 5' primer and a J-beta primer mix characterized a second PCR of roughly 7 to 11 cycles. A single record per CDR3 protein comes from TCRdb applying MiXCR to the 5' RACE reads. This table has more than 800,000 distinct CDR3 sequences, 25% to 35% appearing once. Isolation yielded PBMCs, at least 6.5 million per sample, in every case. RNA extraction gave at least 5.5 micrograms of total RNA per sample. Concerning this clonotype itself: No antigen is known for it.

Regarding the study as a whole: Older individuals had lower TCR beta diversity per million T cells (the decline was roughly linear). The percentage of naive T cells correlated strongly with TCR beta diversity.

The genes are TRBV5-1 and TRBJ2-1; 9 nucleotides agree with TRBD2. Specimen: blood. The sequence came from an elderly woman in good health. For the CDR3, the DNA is TGCGCCAGCAGCGCCGGACTAGCGAGCTCCTACAATGAGCAGTTCTTC. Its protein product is CASSAGLASSYNEQFF.